Here is one T cell receptor (beta chain) with its context. Its cognate antigen is unknown. The junction had 5 bases not matched to a gene; V was cut back by 3 bases and J by 7 bases. The CDR3 runs 15 residues. The germline V gene has CDR1 SGHRS and CDR2 YFSETQ. The sample belongs to a study of beta chain features in type 1 diabetes. A CD45RO/CCR7/CD25/CD127/CD95/CD27 panel sorted naive, central memory, regulatory and stem cell-like memory CD4+ cells. Broader study findings: Here, the possible influence of HLA type (on TCRB rearrangement) remained unresolved.

Expressed TCRB transcripts were sequenced after all isolated RNA was converted to cDNA. Clones were read by immunoSEQ multiplex PCR, and TCRdb kept only the in-frame ones, dropping some. The sample has hundreds of thousands of clones, roughly 17% seen once; the top ten hold 0.023%. Sample: naive CD4+ T cells from blood. The V gene is TRBV5-1, the J gene TRBJ2-2, with TRBD1 matching over 11 bases. This TCR derives from a woman aged 18-29 years in good health. DNA for the CDR3: TGCGCCAGCAGCTCCGGACAGGGGGCGCACGGGGAGCTGTTTTTT. This codes for CASSSGQGAHGELFF.